The 5 T cell receptor beta chains in this list originate from one sample, sequenced in a study of radiotherapy plus CTLA-4 blockade in lung cancer. Libraries were prepared by immunoSEQ multiplex PCR; TCRdb keeps only in-frame clonotypes and omits some of them. The repertoire holds roughly 100,000 clones, 70% to 90% seen once, with roughly 2.3% in the top ten. Here the sequenced sample was peripheral blood, taken from a patient treated with radiotherapy plus ipilimumab. These receptors originate from a human donor with non-small cell lung cancer that progressed on radiotherapy plus ipilimumab. Some clones in this sample may be carry-over from other donors' samples.

This clone came up a few times. The chain employs TRBV10-3 and TRBJ1-6; a possible D gene is TRBD1 (6 bases). CDR1 ENHRY and CDR2 SYGVKD come from the germline V gene. Trimming stripped 0 bases from V and 9 bases from J, with 15 bases between. CDR3 size: 16 residues. The CDR3 sequence: CAISESVSGGVSPLHF. The CDR3, as DNA: TGTGCCATCAGTGAGTCTGTATCGGGGGGCGTTTCACCCCTCCACTTT.

The V gene is TRBV5-1, the J gene TRBJ1-2; D not resolved. Germline CDR1 is SGHRS and CDR2 is YFSETQ. Trimming left V 0 bases short and J 4 bases short, with 13 bases between. This CDR3 has 15 amino acids. The CDR3 sequence: CASSLVLSSTYGYTF. CDR3 in DNA: TGCGCCAGCAGCTTGGTTCTGAGTTCCACCTATGGCTACACCTTC.

The chain has TRBV28 and TRBJ1-4, with D possibly matching TRBD1 (6 bases). V lost 3 bases to trimming and J lost 5 bases, with 16 bases between them. Germline assignment: CDR1 MDHEN and CDR2 SYDVKM. This CDR3 region has 16 residues. The CDR3 region has the DNA TGTGCCAGCAGTTTTCTACAGGGCGGGGGCAATGAAAAACTGTTTTTT. Residues: CASSFLQGGGNEKLFF.

This chain connects TRBV5-4 to TRBJ1-5; D gene ambiguous. CDR1 is SGHNT, CDR2 YYREEE, per germline (reference sequence). The CDR3 consists of 13 residues. Trimming took off 4 bases at V and 10 bases at J, with 15 bases between the two ends. This CDR3 is CASSAYEIEPQHF. The CDR3 bases are TGTGCCAGCAGCGCCTATGAAATAGAACCCCAGCATTTT.

This clone was detected only a few times. This chain links TRBV9 with TRBJ1-6; 9 nucleotides match TRBD1. V gave up 3 bases and J gave up 9 bases; unmatched junction bases: 7. This CDR3 spans 15 amino acids. Germline CDR1 is SGDLS and CDR2 is YYNGEE. As DNA, the CDR3 is TGTGCCAGCAGCGCCTTGGGACAGGGCATTTCACCCCTCCACTTT. Residues: CASSALGQGISPLHF.